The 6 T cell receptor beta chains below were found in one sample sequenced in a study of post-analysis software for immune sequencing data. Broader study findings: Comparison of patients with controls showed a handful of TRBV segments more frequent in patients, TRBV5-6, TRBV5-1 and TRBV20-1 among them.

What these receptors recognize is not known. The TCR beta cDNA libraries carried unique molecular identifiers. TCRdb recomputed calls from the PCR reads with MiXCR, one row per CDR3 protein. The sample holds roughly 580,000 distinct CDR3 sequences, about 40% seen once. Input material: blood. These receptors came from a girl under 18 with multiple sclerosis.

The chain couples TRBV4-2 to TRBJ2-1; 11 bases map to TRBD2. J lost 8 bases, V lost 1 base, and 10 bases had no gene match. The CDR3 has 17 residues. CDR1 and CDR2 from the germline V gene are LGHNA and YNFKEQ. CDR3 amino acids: CASSQAVSGGALDEQFF. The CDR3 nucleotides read TGTGCCAGCAGCCAAGCAGTTAGCGGGGGGGCTTTGGATGAGCAGTTCTTC.

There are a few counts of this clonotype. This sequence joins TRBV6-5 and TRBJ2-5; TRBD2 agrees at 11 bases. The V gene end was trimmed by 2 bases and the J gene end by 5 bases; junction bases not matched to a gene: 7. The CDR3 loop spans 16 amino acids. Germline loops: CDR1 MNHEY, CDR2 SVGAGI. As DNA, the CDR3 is TGTGCCAGCAGTTACAGGGGACTAGCGGCGGGGGAGACCCAGTACTTC. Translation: CASSYRGLAAGETQYF.

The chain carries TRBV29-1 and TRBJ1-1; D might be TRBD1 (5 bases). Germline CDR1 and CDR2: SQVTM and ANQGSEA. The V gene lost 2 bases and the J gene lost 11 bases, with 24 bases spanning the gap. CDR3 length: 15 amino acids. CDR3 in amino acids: CSVEYTARVGLSAFF. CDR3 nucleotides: TGCAGCGTTGAATACACGGCCAGGGTGGGTCTAAGCGCTTTCTTT.

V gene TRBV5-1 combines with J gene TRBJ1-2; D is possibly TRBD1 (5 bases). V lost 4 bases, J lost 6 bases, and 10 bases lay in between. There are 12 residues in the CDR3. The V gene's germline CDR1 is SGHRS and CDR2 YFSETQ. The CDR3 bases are TGCGCCAGCAGCGCTGGGACGGATGGCTACACCTTC. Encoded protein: CASSAGTDGYTF. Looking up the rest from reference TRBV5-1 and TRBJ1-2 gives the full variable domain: KAGVTQTPRYLIKTRGQQVTLSCSPISGHRSVSWYQQTPGQGLQFLFEYFSETQRNKGNFPGRFSGRQFSNSRSEMNVSTLELGDSALYLCASSAGTDGYTFGSGTRLTVV.

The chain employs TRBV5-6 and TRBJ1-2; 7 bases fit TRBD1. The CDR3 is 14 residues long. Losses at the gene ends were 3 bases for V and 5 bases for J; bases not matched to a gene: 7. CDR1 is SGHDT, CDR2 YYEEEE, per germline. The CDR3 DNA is TGTGCCAGCAGCTATCGGGACAGCTCATATGGCTACACCTTC. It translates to CASSYRDSSYGYTF.

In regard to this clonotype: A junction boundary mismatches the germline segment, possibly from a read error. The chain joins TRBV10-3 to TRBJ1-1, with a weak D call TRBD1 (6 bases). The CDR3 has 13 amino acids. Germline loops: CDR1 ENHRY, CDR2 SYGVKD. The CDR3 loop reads CTITQGWNTEAFF. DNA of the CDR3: TGTACCATCACCCAGGGGTGGAACACTGAAGCTTTCTTT.